This entry concerns a single T cell receptor beta chain. Its antigen remains unidentified. The sample originates from a study of CD8+ T cells in alopecia areata. Broader study findings: Tofacitinib significantly brought down scalp clonality and expanded CD8+ clones among top 100. Normal scalp showed lower clonality than lesional scalp, especially alopecia totalis/universalis.

Regarding treatment: oral pan-JAK inhibitor, 5-10 mg twice daily. CDR3 length: 18 amino acids. V shed 6 bases, J shed 0 bases, and the junction held 15 bases outside the gene matches. The germline V gene encodes CDR1 SGHVS and CDR2 FQNEAQ. The authors extracted RNA and reverse transcribed it into cDNA as the sequencing template. Some clones are missing from TCRdb's copy, which holds only in-frame ones; the method was immunoSEQ multiplex PCR. The sample contains over 150,000 clones, more than 55% of which appear only once. This TCR came from a human donor with alopecia areata. The V call is TRBV7-8, the J call TRBJ1-2; TRBD1 matches at 8 bases. Source: CD4+ T cells sorted from blood, taken at week 4, from a patient treated with tofacitinib. This CDR3 is CASSKVPGQATTNYGYTF. The CDR3 DNA follows: TGTGCCAGCAGTAAAGTACCGGGACAGGCGACCACTAACTATGGCTACACCTTC. Drawing the rest from reference TRBV7-8 and TRBJ1-2, the complete variable domain is GAGVSQSPRYKVAKRGQDVALRCDPISGHVSLFWYQQALGQGPEFLTYFQNEAQLDKSGLPSDRFFAERPEGSVSTLKIQRTQQEDSAVYLCASSKVPGQATTNYGYTFGSGTRLTVV.